Shown below are 27 T cell receptor beta chains from a single sample sequenced in a study of regulatory and conventional T cells in RAG deficiency listed by TCRdb under 2017. Library prep was done by the immunoSEQ multiplex PCR assay. Here the immuneACCESS table is served through TCRdb, limited to in-frame sequences with V and J called. Missing clones are a known gap in these copies; in checked studies unresolved V genes cover under half, and the rest lacks a known reason. The sample table contains approximately 10,000 clones; only one count was recorded for approximately 93% of them. The ten most abundant clones make up 1.3% to 1.5% of the sample. Before genomic DNA extraction, regulatory T cells were purified from blood as CD4+CD25-high CD127-low cells. These data also formed part of another study, on regulatory T cells. The second paper states: In the multiplex PCR, 52 forward TRBV primers and 13 reverse TRBJ primers were used, and assay-based and computational corrections were applied for amplification bias.

Sequenced material: CD127- CD25+ CD4+ Tregs sorted from blood. Every receptor here comes from a human donor in good health.

Turning to this clone: A junction boundary mismatches the germline segment, possibly from a read error. Other DNA variants within this sample encode the same CDR3. This sequence joins TRBV4-2 and TRBJ1-6; no definite D call. The CDR3 spans 21 residues. Germline lookup yields CDR1 LGHNA and CDR2 YNFKEQ. The CDR3 reads CASSQGVEAGRPVSYNSPLHF. The CDR3 coding sequence is TGTGCCAGCAGCCAAGGGGTGGAGGCTGGACGGCCCGTCTCCTATAATTCCCCCCTCCACTTT.

V usage is TRBV30 and J usage is TRBJ1-4; no clear D gene. The CDR3 extends over 14 amino acids. V shed 0 bases and J shed 5 bases, with 10 bases lying between them. CDR1 and CDR2 from the germline V gene are GTSNPN and SVGIG (reference sequence). CDR3 nucleotides: TGTGCCTGGAGTGTTAGCCGAGCGAATGAAAAACTGTTTTTT. As protein: CAWSVSRANEKLFF.

Worth noting for this clone: The junction and the germline gene differ at one end; a read error may be behind it. Other DNA sequences from this sample encode an identical CDR3 as well. V gene TRBV6-4 combines with J gene TRBJ1-6; D call uncertain. This CDR3 contains 16 residues. CDR1 MRHNA and CDR2 SNTAGT come from the germline V gene. In DNA, the CDR3 is TGTGCCAGCCCCCCGTGTTCGGCAGGCTATAATTCCCCCCTCCACTTT. Amino acids: CASPPCSAGYNSPLHF.

This chain links TRBV4-1 with TRBJ2-1; a possible D gene is TRBD2 (7 bases). The germline CDR1 and CDR2 sequences are MGHRA and YSYEKL. The CDR3 covers 17 residues. V lost 4 bases, J lost 5 bases, and 21 bases lay in between. The CDR3 nucleotides are TGCGCCAGCAGCCGGGTACAAGGGGCGGGGGCCCACAATGAGCAGTTCTTC. Translation gives CASSRVQGAGAHNEQFF.

This rearrangement joins TRBV5-4 to TRBJ2-5; 8 bases are shared with TRBD2. The end of the DNA aligns better with TRBJ2-7, so the J call may be wrong. The CDR3 totals 14 residues. The V gene's germline CDR1 is SGHNT and CDR2 YYREEE (reference sequence). CDR3 protein: CASSFGGDSYEQYF. The CDR3 DNA sequence: TGTGCCAGCAGCTTCGGGGGGGACTCCTACGAGCAGTACTTC.

The chain couples TRBV27 to TRBJ2-3; D is perhaps TRBD2 (6 bases). The germline V and J ends were trimmed by 2 bases and 2 bases, with 11 bases remaining between them. The CDR3 totals 15 residues. The germline V gene has CDR1 MNHEY and CDR2 SMNVEV (reference sequence). The chain's CDR3 is CASSLGGYTTDTQYF. The CDR3 DNA reads as TGTGCCAGCAGTTTAGGGGGGTATACCACAGATACGCAGTATTTT.

The chain is built from TRBV21-1 and TRBJ1-2; the table's D call, TRBD1, was not checked against the DNA. TRBV21-1 is designated a pseudogene. This CDR3 region has 15 residues. CDR3 sequence reads: CASSKVPSQGSGYTF. The CDR3 bases are TGTGCCAGCAGCAAAGTGCCCTCACAGGGAAGTGGCTACACCTTC.

The chain carries TRBV7-9 and TRBJ1-4, with a tentative D call TRBD1 (6 bases). CDR1 is SEHNR and CDR2 is FQNEAQ in the germline V gene (reference sequence). Trimming stripped 5 bases from V and 7 bases from J, with 17 bases between. CDR3 length equals 15 residues. This CDR3 reads CASSLRAGAGEKLFF. In DNA, the CDR3 is TGTGCCAGCAGCCTCCGAGCAGGGGCTGGTGAAAAACTGTTTTTT.

In DNA form, the CDR3 reads TGTGCCAGCAGCTTGTATCAGAGCACAGATACGCAGTATTTT. As protein: CASSLYQSTDTQYF. The chain couples TRBV7-2 to TRBJ2-3; no definite D call. The CDR3 sequence is 14 residues long. Trimming took off 3 bases at V and 0 bases at J, with 7 bases between the two ends. CDR1 and CDR2 (germline): SGHTA, FQGNSA.

This rearrangement joins TRBV5-1 to TRBJ1-6; no clear D. V was clipped by 0 bases and J by 8 bases, with 12 bases between them. This CDR3 has 15 amino acids. Germline V gene lookup returns CDR1 SGHRS and CDR2 YFSETQ. The CDR3 DNA reads as TGCGCCAGCAGCTTGGGTACAGTCGCCGATTCACCCCTCCACTTT. Amino acids: CASSLGTVADSPLHF.

The V gene is TRBV27, the J gene TRBJ2-7; D might be TRBD1 (5 bases). This CDR3 is built from 15 residues. Trimming shortened V by 1 base and J by 9 bases, and 19 bases separated the two germline ends. CDR1 MNHEY and CDR2 SMNVEV come from the germline V gene (reference sequence). CDR3 protein: CASSLFQGTVNGQYF. Here the CDR3 DNA reads TGTGCCAGCAGTTTATTCCAGGGTACGGTCAATGGGCAGTACTTC.

The rearrangement joins TRBV11-3 to TRBJ1-3; 8 positions match TRBD1. The germline V gene encodes CDR1 SGHNT and CDR2 YENEEA. This CDR3 region has 18 residues. Losses at the gene ends were 5 bases for V and 4 bases for J; bases not matched to a gene: 16. The CDR3 DNA reads TGTGCCAGCAGCAATATAACTACGGGACAGGACTCCGGAAACACCATATATTTT. Protein sequence: CASSNITTGQDSGNTIYF.

The V gene is TRBV11-3, the J gene TRBJ2-5, with TRBD2 identical over 8 bases. CDR3 length: 15 residues. Trimming at V came to 4 bases and at J to 2 bases, leaving 6 bases not matched to a gene. CDR1 is SGHNT and CDR2 is YENEEA in the germline V gene. The CDR3 DNA reads as TGTGCCAGCAGCTCCGGACTAGCCGGGCAAGAGACCCAGTACTTC. Its protein is CASSSGLAGQETQYF.

This chain joins TRBV5-6 and TRBJ1-6; D perhaps matches TRBD1 (5 bases). Germline V CDR1 and CDR2: SGHDT, YYEEEE. Trimming removed 1 base at V and 0 bases at J, with 14 bases between. CDR3 length equals 18 residues. This CDR3 reads CASSLWGTYFSYNSPLHF. CDR3 in DNA: TGTGCCAGCAGCTTGTGGGGCACTTACTTCTCCTATAATTCACCCCTCCACTTT.

This clone is a singleton in its sample. The rearrangement uses TRBV5-4 and TRBJ1-1; no firm D call. Between the trimmed V and J ends, which lost 0 bases and 5 bases, there was a span of 20 bases. Germline V CDR1 and CDR2: SGHNT, YYREEE (reference sequence). The CDR3 is 17 residues long. CDR3 bases: TGTGCCAGCAGCTTGGGGAGTAAACGGCCCCCGAGGACTGAAGCTTTCTTT. Translated: CASSLGSKRPPRTEAFF.

V usage is TRBV18 and J usage is TRBJ2-4, with 8 bases identical to TRBD1. Germline CDR1 reads KGHSH; CDR2 reads LQKENI. The CDR3 runs to 14 residues. Trimming removed 4 bases from V and 7 bases from J; junction bases left unmatched: 6. The CDR3 DNA reads TGTGCCAGCTCACTGGACAGGGTGCGCAACATTCAGTACTTC. Translation: CASSLDRVRNIQYF.

The gene calls are TRBV7-9 and TRBJ1-4; 10 bases line up with TRBD1. This CDR3 has 18 residues. Per the germline V gene, CDR1 is SEHNR and CDR2 is FQNEAQ (reference sequence). The V segment lost 0 bases and the J segment 3 bases; nucleotides outside the gene matches: 7. The CDR3 region is CASSLAWGQGPSNEKLFF. CDR3 in DNA: TGTGCCAGCAGCTTAGCGTGGGGACAGGGGCCTTCTAATGAAAAACTGTTTTTT.

The table lists this clone with a count of one. The J gene is TRBJ2-5, the V gene TRBV2; D may be TRBD2 (5 bases). The CDR3 extends over 11 amino acids. V lost 11 bases and J lost 5, with 12 bases in between. The germline V gene has CDR1 SNHLY and CDR2 FYNNEI. CDR3 sequence reads: CAGRRAETQYF. The CDR3 nucleotides are TGTGCCGGTCGGCGGGCGGAGACCCAGTACTTC.

The gene calls are TRBV28 and TRBJ2-3; 12 nucleotides agree with TRBD2. Trimming at V came to 4 bases and at J to 4 bases, leaving 0 bases not matched to a gene. The CDR3 contains 14 residues. CDR1 is MDHEN, CDR2 SYDVKM, per germline. In DNA, the CDR3 is TGTGCCAGCAGTTGGACTAGCGGGGCAGATACGCAGTATTTT. It codes for CASSWTSGADTQYF.

This clone was seen once. V gene TRBV29-1 combines with J gene TRBJ1-1; unclear D gene. Trimming stripped 4 bases from V and 0 bases from J, with 9 bases between. The CDR3 length is 13 residues. CDR1 and CDR2 from the germline V gene are SQVTM and ANQGSEA. CDR3 bases: TGCAGCGTTGCCTATACAGTGAACACTGAAGCTTTCTTT. Translated: CSVAYTVNTEAFF.

The chain carries TRBV2 and TRBJ1-1; tentative D call: TRBD1 (5 bases). The germline V gene has CDR1 SNHLY and CDR2 FYNNEI. The CDR3 covers 15 residues. The V end was cut by 5 bases, the J end by 4 bases, with 17 bases between. The chain's CDR3 is CASSRGEVWGTEAFF. The CDR3 DNA sequence: TGTGCCAGCAGTAGAGGGGAGGTGTGGGGCACTGAAGCTTTCTTT.

The genes are TRBV9 and TRBJ2-5; TRBD2 aligns across 9 bases. The J call is uncertain, as TRBJ2-7 better fits the DNA end. The CDR3 has 16 amino acids. Germline V gene lookup returns CDR1 SGDLS and CDR2 YYNGEE. The CDR3 here is CASSVGGGGVSYEQYF. The CDR3 DNA follows: TGTGCCAGCAGCGTAGGTGGCGGGGGGGTATCCTACGAGCAGTACTTC.

This clone has a single count. The rearrangement joins TRBV6-1 to TRBJ2-7; the match to TRBD2 covers 12 bases. The V and J ends lost 6 bases and 9 bases, in that order; junction bases with no gene match: 9. The germline V gene encodes CDR1 MNHNS and CDR2 SASEGT. The CDR3 spans 14 residues. CDR3 nucleotide sequence: TGTGCCAGCAGGGTGACTAGCGGGGGTGTAGGGCAGTACTTC. It encodes CASRVTSGGVGQYF.

The chain combines TRBV7-9 with TRBJ2-1, with D hard to call. Germline V gives CDR1 SEHNR, CDR2 FQNEAQ (reference sequence). With 3 bases removed from V and 8 bases from J, the gap between germline ends came to 5 bases. The CDR3 loop spans 11 amino acids. CDR3 sequence: CASSFRHEQFF. The CDR3 nucleotides read TGTGCCAGCAGCTTTCGTCATGAGCAGTTCTTC.

The chain employs TRBV9 and TRBJ2-3, with 12 nucleotides matching TRBD1. V lost 4 bases, J lost 6 bases, and 9 bases stayed unmatched. The CDR3 length is 16 residues. Germline V gene sequence: CDR1 SGDLS, CDR2 YYNGEE. This CDR3 reads CASSFGTGGARDTQYF. CDR3 DNA sequence: TGTGCCAGCAGCTTCGGGACAGGGGGCGCGAGGGATACGCAGTATTTT.

This chain uses TRBV5-4 with TRBJ2-3, with D hard to call. This CDR3 region has 14 residues. Trimming pared 0 bases from V and 2 bases from J, leaving 7 bases between. Germline V gene data show CDR1 as SGHNT and CDR2 as YYREEE (reference sequence). CDR3 bases: TGTGCCAGCAGCTTGGAACCACACACAGATACGCAGTATTTT. Translated, it gives CASSLEPHTDTQYF.

The V call is TRBV5-1, the J call TRBJ1-3; 11 bases fit TRBD1. Germline-derived CDR1 and CDR2 are SGHRS and YFSETQ. The CDR3 totals 15 residues. The ends lost 2 bases at V and 9 bases at J; junction bases unmatched: 7. CDR3 amino acids: CASSLTGQGDGTIYF. The DNA of the CDR3 is TGCGCCAGCAGCTTAACGGGACAGGGGGACGGCACCATATATTTT.